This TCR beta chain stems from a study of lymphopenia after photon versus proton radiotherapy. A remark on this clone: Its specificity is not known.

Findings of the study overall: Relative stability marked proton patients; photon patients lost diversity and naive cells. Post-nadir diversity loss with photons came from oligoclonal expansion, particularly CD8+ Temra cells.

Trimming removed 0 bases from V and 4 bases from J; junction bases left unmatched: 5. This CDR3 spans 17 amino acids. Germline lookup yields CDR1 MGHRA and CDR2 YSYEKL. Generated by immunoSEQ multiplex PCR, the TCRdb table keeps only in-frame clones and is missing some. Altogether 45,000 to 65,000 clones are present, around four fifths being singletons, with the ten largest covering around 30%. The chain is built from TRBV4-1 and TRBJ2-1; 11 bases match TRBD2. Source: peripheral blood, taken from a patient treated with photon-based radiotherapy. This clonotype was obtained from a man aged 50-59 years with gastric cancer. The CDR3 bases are TGCGCCAGCAGCCAAGAAACCGGGACTAGCGGTTACAATGAGCAGTTCTTC. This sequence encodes CASSQETGTSGYNEQFF.